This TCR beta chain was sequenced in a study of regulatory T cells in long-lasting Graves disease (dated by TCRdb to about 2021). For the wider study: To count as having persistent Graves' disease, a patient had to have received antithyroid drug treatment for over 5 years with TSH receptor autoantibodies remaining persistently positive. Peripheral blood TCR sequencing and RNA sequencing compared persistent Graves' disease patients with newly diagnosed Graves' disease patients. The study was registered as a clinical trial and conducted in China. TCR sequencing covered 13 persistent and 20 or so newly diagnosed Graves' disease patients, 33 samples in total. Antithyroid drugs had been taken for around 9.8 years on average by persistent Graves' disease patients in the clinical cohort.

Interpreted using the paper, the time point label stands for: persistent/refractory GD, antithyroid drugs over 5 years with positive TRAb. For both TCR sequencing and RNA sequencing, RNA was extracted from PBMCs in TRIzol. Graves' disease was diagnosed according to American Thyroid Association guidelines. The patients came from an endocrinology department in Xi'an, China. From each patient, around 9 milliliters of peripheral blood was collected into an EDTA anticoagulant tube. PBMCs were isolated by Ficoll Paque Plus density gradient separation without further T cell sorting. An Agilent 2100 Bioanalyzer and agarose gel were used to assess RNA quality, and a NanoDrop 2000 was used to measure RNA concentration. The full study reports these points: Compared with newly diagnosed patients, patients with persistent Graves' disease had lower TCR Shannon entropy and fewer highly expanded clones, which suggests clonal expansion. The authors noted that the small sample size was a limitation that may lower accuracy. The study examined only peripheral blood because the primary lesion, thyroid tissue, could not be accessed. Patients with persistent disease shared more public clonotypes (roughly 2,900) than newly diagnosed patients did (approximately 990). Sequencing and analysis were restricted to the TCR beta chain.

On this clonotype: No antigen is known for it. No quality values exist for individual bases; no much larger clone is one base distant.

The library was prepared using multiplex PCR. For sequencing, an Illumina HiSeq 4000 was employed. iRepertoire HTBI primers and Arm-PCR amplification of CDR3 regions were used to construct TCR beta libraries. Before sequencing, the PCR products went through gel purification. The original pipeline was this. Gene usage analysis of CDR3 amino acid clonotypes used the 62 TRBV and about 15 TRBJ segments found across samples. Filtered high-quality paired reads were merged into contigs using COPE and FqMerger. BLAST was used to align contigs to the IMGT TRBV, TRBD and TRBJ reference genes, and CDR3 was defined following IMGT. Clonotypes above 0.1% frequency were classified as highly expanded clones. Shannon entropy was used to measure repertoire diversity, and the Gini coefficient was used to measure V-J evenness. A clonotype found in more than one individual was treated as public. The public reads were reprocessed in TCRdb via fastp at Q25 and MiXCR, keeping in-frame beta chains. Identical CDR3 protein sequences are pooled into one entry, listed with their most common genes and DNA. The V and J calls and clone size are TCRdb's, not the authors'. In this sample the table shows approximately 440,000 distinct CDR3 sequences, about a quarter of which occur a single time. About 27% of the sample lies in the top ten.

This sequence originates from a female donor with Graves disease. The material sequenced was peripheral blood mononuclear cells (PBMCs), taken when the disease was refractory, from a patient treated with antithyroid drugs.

The DNA sequence is given as TGTGCCAGCAGCTTGGTGGGGGGGCCCACCTACGAGCAGTACTTC. It specifies CASSLVGGPTYEQYF. In this chain, TRBV5-5 is recombined with TRBJ2-7; a tentative D match to TRBD2 spans 7 bases. Including cysteine and phenylalanine, the CDR3 has 15 amino acids. The sequence is cut down to CDR3 DNA, 45 bases in frame from base 1. V gives up 0 bases and J gives up 2 bases, and the segment between their germline ends measures 12 bases. Based on the germline V gene (reference sequence), the CDR1 and CDR2 sequences are SGHKS and YYEKEE.